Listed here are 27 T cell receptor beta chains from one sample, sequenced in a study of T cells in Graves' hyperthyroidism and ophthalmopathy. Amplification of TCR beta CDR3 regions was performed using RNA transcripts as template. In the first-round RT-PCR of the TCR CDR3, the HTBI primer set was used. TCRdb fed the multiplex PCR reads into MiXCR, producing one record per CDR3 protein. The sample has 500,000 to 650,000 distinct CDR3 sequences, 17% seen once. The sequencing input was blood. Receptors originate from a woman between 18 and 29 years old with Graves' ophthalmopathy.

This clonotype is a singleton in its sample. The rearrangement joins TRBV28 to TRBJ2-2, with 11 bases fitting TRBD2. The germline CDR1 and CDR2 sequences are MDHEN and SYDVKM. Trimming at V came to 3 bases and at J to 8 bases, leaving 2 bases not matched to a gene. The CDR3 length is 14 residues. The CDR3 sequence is CASSFSSGRGELFF. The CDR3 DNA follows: TGTGCCAGCAGTTTCTCTAGCGGGAGGGGGGAGCTGTTTTTT.

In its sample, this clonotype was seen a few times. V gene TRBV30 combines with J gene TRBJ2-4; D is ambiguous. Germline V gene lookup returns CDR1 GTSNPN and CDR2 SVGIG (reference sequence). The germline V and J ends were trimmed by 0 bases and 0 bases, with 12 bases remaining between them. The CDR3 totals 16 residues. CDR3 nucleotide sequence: TGTGCCTGGAGTGTAGGGCAGCCCCGAGCCAAAAACATTCAGTACTTC. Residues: CAWSVGQPRAKNIQYF.

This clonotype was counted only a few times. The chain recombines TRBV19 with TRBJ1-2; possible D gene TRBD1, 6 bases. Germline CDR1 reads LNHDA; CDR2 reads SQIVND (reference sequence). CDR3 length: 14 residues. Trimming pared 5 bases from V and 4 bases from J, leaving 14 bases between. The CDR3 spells CASSPRTDTYGYTF. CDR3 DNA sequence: TGTGCCAGTAGTCCCCGGACAGACACCTATGGCTACACCTTC. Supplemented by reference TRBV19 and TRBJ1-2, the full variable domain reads DGGITQSPKYLFRKEGQNVTLSCEQNLNHDAMYWYRQDPGQGLRLIYYSQIVNDFQKGDIAEGYSVSREKKESFPLTVTSAQKNPTAFYLCASSPRTDTYGYTFGSGTRLTVV.

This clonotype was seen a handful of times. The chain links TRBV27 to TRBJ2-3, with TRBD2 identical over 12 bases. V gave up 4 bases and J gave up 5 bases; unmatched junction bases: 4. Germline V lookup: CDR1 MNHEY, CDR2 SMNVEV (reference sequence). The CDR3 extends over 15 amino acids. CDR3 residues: CASSSPGLAGDTQYF. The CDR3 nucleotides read TGTGCCAGCAGTTCTCCGGGACTAGCGGGAGATACGCAGTATTTT.

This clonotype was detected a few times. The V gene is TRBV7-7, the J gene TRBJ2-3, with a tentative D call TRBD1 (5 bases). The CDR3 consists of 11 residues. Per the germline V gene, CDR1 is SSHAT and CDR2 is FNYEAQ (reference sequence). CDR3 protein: CAVVGRHTQYF. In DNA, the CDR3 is TGTGCTGTGGTGGGGCGCCATACGCAGTATTTT.

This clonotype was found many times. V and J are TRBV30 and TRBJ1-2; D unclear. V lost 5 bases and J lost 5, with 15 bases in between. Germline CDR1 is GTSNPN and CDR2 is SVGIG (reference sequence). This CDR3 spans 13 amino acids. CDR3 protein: CAWGKATDYGYTF. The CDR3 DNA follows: TGTGCCTGGGGGAAGGCGACCGATTATGGCTACACCTTC.

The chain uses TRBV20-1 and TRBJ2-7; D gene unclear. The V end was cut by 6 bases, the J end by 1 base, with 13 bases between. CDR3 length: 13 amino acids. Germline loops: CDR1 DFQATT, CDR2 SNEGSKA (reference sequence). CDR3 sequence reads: CSAPKKESYEQYF. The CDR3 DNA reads TGCAGTGCCCCTAAGAAGGAGTCCTACGAGCAGTACTTC.

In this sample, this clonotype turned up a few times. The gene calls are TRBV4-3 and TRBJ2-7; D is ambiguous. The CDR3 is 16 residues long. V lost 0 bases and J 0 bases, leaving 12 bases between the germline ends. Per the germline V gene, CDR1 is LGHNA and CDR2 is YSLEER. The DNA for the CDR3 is TGCGCCAGCAGCCAAGATCCGAGGACGGCCTCCTACGAGCAGTACTTC. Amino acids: CASSQDPRTASYEQYF.

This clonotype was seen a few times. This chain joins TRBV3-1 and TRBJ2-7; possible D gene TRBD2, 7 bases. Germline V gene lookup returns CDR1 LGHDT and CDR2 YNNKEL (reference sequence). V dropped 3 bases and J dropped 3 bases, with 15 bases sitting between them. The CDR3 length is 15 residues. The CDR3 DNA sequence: TGTGCCAGCAGCCAGGCTTGGGGGGGCCACTACGAGCAGTACTTC. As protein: CASSQAWGGHYEQYF.

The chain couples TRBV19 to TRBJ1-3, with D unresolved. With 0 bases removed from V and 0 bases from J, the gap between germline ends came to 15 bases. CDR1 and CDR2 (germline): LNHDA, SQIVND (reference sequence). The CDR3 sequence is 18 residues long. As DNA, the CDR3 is TGTGCCAGTAGTATAGAAGAGGACGGCTTTCGCTCTGGAAACACCATATATTTT. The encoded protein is CASSIEEDGFRSGNTIYF.

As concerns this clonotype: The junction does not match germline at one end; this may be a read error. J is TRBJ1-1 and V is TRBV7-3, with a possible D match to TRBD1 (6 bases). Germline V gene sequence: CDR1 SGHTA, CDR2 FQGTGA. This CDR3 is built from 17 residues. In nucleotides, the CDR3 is TGTGCCAGCAGCCCGGGGGCAGGGGTGATGCAGAACACTGAAGCTTCCTTT. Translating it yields CASSPGAGVMQNTEASF.

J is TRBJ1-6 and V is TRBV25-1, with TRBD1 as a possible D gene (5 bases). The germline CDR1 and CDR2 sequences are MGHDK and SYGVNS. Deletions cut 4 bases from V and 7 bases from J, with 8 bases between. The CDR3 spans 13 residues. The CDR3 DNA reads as TGTGCCAGCAGTGGGGCAGGGAATTCACCCCTCCACTTT. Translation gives CASSGAGNSPLHF.

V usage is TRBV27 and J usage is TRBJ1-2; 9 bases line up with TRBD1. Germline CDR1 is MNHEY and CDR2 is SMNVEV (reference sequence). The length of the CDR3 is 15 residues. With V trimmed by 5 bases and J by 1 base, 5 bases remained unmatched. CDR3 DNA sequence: TGTGCCAGCAGTCCCCGGGACAGGGTTAACTATGGCTACACCTTC. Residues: CASSPRDRVNYGYTF.

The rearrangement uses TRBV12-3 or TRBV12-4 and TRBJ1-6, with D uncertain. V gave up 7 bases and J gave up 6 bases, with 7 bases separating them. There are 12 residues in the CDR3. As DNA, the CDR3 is TGTGCCAGCACTCTCAGTAATTCACCCCTCCACTTT. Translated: CASTLSNSPLHF.

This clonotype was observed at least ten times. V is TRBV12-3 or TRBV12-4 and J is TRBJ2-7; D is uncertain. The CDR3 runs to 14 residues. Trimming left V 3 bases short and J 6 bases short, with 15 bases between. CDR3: CASSFSELRIEQYF. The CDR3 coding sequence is TGTGCCAGCAGTTTCAGCGAGCTTCGAATCGAGCAGTACTTC.

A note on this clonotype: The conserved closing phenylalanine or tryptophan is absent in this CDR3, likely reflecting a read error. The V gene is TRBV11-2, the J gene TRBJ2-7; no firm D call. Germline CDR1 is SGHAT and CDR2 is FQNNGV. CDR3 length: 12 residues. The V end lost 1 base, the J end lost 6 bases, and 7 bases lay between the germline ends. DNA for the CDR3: TGTGCCAGCAGCTTAGCCGGGTCCGAGCAGTACTCC. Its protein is CASSLAGSEQYS.

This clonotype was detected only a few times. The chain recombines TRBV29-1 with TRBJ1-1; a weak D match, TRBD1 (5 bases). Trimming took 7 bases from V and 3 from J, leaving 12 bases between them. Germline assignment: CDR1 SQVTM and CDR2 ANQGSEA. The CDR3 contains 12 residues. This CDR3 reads CSAPGGDTEAFF. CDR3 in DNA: TGCAGCGCCCCGGGGGGGGACACTGAAGCTTTCTTT.

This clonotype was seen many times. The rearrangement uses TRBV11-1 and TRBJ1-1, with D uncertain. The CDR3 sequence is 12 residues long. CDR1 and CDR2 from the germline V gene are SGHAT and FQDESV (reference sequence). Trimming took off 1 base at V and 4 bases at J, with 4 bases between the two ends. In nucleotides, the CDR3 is TGTGCCAGCAGCTTAGTCCCCACTGAAGCTTTCTTT. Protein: CASSLVPTEAFF.

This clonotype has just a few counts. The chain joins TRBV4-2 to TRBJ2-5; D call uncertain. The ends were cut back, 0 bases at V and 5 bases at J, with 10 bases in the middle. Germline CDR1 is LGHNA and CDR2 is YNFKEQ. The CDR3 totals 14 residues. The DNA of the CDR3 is TGTGCCAGCAGCCAAGATCTATTATTGGAGACCCAGTACTTC. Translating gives CASSQDLLLETQYF.

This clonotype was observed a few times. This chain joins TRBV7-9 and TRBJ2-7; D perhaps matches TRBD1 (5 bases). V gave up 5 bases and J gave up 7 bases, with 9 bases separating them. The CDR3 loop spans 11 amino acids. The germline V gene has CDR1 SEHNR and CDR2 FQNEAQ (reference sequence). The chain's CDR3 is CASSATGEQYF. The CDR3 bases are TGTGCCAGCAGCGCCACAGGAGAGCAGTACTTC.

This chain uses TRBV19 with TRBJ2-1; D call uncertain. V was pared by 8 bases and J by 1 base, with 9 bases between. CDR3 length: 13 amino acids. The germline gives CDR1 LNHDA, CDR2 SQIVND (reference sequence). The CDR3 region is CASRPGSYNEQFF. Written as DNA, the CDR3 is TGTGCCAGTCGACCAGGATCCTACAATGAGCAGTTCTTC. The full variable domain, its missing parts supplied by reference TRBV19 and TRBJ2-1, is DGGITQSPKYLFRKEGQNVTLSCEQNLNHDAMYWYRQDPGQGLRLIYYSQIVNDFQKGDIAEGYSVSREKKESFPLTVTSAQKNPTAFYLCASRPGSYNEQFFGPGTRLTVL.

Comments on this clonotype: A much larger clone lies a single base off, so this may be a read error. CDR3 sequence: CASSYARTRGYEQYF. CDR3 DNA: TGTGCCAGCAGTTACGCCCGGACACGGGGCTACGAGCAGTACTTC. This sequence joins TRBV6-2 or TRBV6-3 and TRBJ2-7; D is possibly TRBD1 or TRBD2 (5 bases each). The germline V gene has CDR1 MNHEY and CDR2 SVGEGT. The CDR3 is 15 amino acids. The ends were cut back, 2 bases at V and 3 bases at J, with 14 bases in the middle.

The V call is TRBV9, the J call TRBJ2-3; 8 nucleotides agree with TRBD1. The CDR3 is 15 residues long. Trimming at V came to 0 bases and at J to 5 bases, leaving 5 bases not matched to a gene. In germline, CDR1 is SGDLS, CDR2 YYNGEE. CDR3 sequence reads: CASSVEGTGGDTQYF. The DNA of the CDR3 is TGTGCCAGCAGCGTAGAGGGTACAGGGGGAGATACGCAGTATTTT.

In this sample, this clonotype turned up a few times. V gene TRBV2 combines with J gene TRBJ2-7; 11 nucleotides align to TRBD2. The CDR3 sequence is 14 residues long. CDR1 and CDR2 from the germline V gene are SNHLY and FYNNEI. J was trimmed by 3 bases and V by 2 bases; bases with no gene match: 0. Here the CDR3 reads CASSELAGGYEQYF. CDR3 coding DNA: TGTGCCAGCAGTGAACTAGCGGGAGGCTACGAGCAGTACTTC. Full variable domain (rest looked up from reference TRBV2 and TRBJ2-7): EPEVTQTPSHQVTQMGQEVILRCVPISNHLYFYWYRQILGQKVEFLVSFYNNEISEKSEIFDDQFSVERPDGSNFTLKIRSTKLEDSAMYFCASSELAGGYEQYFGPGTRLTVT.

The CDR3 DNA reads TGTGCCATCAGTGAGGGACAGGGGAGAGGCGACAATCAGCCCCAGCATTTT. Amino acids: CAISEGQGRGDNQPQHF. The rearrangement links TRBV10-3 to TRBJ1-5; 9 nucleotides match TRBD1. The CDR3 sequence is 17 residues long. Germline values: CDR1 ENHRY, CDR2 SYGVKD. V trimming: 2 bases; J trimming: 3 bases; junction bases outside the gene matches: 8.

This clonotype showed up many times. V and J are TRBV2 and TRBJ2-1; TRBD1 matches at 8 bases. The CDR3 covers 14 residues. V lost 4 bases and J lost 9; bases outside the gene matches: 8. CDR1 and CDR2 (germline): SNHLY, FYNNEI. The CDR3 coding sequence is TGTGCCAGCAGTGCTGGCAGGGGGCGAAGTGAGCAGTTCTTC. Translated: CASSAGRGRSEQFF.

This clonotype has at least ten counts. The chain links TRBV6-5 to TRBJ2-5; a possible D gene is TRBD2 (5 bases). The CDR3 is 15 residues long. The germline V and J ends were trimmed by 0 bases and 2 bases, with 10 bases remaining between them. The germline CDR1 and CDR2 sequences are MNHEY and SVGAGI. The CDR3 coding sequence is TGTGCCAGCAGTTACTCGGACTCAGAACAAGAGACCCAGTACTTC. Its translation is CASSYSDSEQETQYF.